This TCR beta chain was profiled in a study of cytomegalovirus exposure and HLA in healthy donors. CDR1 and CDR2 from the germline V gene are SGHRS and YFSETQ. The trim removed 7 bases at V and 3 bases at J, leaving 7 bases unmatched. The CDR3 has 15 residues. PCR involved 60 Vbeta and 13 Jbeta primers. Libraries were prepared by immunoSEQ multiplex PCR; TCRdb keeps only in-frame clonotypes and omits some of them. The repertoire holds roughly 63,000 clones, with around 68% as singletons. Sequenced input: PBMCs. This clonotype was sampled from a man aged 50-59 years in good health and CMV-seropositive. V gene TRBV5-1 combines with J gene TRBJ2-3, with 11 positions matching TRBD2. CDR3 nucleotide sequence: TGCGCCAGCCAGGCTAGCGGGGGGCAGACAGATACGCAGTATTTT. As protein: CASQASGGQTDTQYF.